One sample yielded the 12 T cell receptor beta chains listed below, sequenced in a study of OX40 agonist ivuxolimab in advanced cancers. Clones were read by immunoSEQ multiplex PCR, and TCRdb kept only the in-frame ones, dropping some. The table lists about 94,000 clones, about 88% of them singletons, with around 0.3% in the top ten. The sequences come from CD4+ or CD8+ T cells sorted from blood, collected in a trial of the OX40 agonist ivuxolimab. These receptors all come from an adult with an advanced solid tumor such as melanoma, head and neck, liver or kidney cancer.

The genes are TRBV10-3 and TRBJ2-5; D may be TRBD1 (6 bases). The DNA end favors TRBJ2-7, so the J call may be wrong. Germline-derived CDR1 and CDR2 are ENHRY and SYGVKD. This CDR3 contains 12 residues. The CDR3 here is CAIKGVNYEQYF. CDR3 DNA: TGTGCCATTAAGGGGGTCAACTACGAGCAGTACTTC.

The table lists this clone with a count of one. This chain connects TRBV7-9 to TRBJ1-2; the D is unclear. Germline V gene data show CDR1 as SEHNR and CDR2 as FQNEAQ (reference sequence). CDR3 length: 14 residues. V shed 1 base and J shed 8 bases, with 14 bases lying between them. The CDR3 bases are TGTGCCAGCAGCTTAGTTTCCCGATCGGAGGGCTACACCTTC. Translated, it gives CASSLVSRSEGYTF.

This clone was recorded a few times. This chain links TRBV18 with TRBJ1-6; D is ambiguous. The length of the CDR3 is 13 residues. V was cut by 6 bases and J by 10 bases, with 13 bases left in between. Germline loops: CDR1 KGHSH, CDR2 LQKENI. CDR3 DNA: TGTGCCAGCTCCTCCGACACCGTGTCACCCCTCCACTTT. Its protein is CASSSDTVSPLHF. Using reference TRBV18 and TRBJ1-6 for the parts outside the CDR3, the full variable domain is NAGVMQNPRHLVRRRGQEARLRCSPMKGHSHVYWYRQLPEEGLKFMVYLQKENIIDESGMPKERFSAEFPKEGPSILRIQQVVRGDSAAYFCASSSDTVSPLHFGNGTRLTVT.

J is TRBJ1-1 and V is TRBV6-6; 7 positions agree with TRBD1. CDR1 MNHNY and CDR2 SVGAGI come from the germline V gene (reference sequence). V was clipped by 6 bases and J by 0 bases; unmatched bases: 7. This CDR3 has 15 amino acids. The CDR3 bases are TGTGCCAGCAGAACCGCGACAGGGATGAACACTGAAGCTTTCTTT. As protein: CASRTATGMNTEAFF.

The V gene is TRBV10-2, the J gene TRBJ1-3; D gene ambiguous. The V gene lost 2 bases and the J gene lost 4 bases, with 6 bases spanning the gap. The CDR3 runs to 13 residues. The germline V gene encodes CDR1 WSHSY and CDR2 SAAADI. The CDR3 protein is CASSELRGNTIYF. CDR3 sequence (DNA): TGCGCCAGCAGTGAGCTTCGCGGAAACACCATATATTTT.

V usage is TRBV30 and J usage is TRBJ2-7; D perhaps matches TRBD1 (5 bases). The CDR3 totals 15 residues. The germline V gene has CDR1 GTSNPN and CDR2 SVGIG (reference sequence). V was pared by 0 bases and J by 3 bases, with 15 bases between. This CDR3 reads CAWSVRAGWNYEQYF. The CDR3 DNA reads TGTGCCTGGAGTGTAAGGGCAGGGTGGAACTACGAGCAGTACTTC.

The chain combines TRBV6-1 with TRBJ2-7; 7 bases match TRBD1. Germline CDR1 and CDR2: MNHNS and SASEGT. CDR3 length equals 11 residues. The V gene end was trimmed by 10 bases and the J gene end by 3 bases; junction bases not matched to a gene: 3. The CDR3 region is CATWTGYEQYF. The CDR3 DNA is TGTGCCACCTGGACAGGCTACGAGCAGTACTTC.

The chain links TRBV27 to TRBJ2-7; TRBD1 agrees at 7 bases. The V gene end was trimmed by 1 base and the J gene end by 0 bases; junction bases not matched to a gene: 12. This CDR3 is 18 amino acids long. Germline-derived CDR1 and CDR2 are MNHEY and SMNVEV (reference sequence). This chain's CDR3 is CASSLWGRRTGRSYEQYF. The DNA of the CDR3 is TGTGCCAGCAGTTTATGGGGGCGAAGGACAGGCCGCTCCTACGAGCAGTACTTC.

The genes are TRBV7-9 and TRBJ1-1; the match to TRBD1 covers 7 bases. Germline V gene data show CDR1 as SEHNR and CDR2 as FQNEAQ (reference sequence). Trimming removed 3 bases from V and 5 bases from J; junction bases left unmatched: 9. This CDR3 is built from 15 residues. In DNA form, the CDR3 reads TGTGCCAGCAGCTTGACAGGGACTTTGAGGACTGAAGCTTTCTTT. Its protein product is CASSLTGTLRTEAFF. The variable domain in full, with the rest retrieved from reference TRBV7-9 and TRBJ1-1, is DTGVSQNPRHKITKRGQNVTFRCDPISEHNRLYWYRQTLGQGPEFLTYFQNEAQLEKSRLLSDRFSAERPKGSFSTLEIQRTEQGDSAMYLCASSLTGTLRTEAFFGQGTRLTVV.

The V and J genes are TRBV4-1 and TRBJ2-1; D gene unclear. Trimming shortened V by 6 bases and J by 6 bases, and 15 bases separated the two germline ends. CDR3 size: 14 residues. Germline V gene sequence: CDR1 MGHRA, CDR2 YSYEKL. CDR3 region: CASSPRSSSNEQFF. The CDR3 DNA reads as TGCGCCAGCAGTCCAAGGTCTAGTAGCAATGAGCAGTTCTTC.

This chain joins TRBV5-1 and TRBJ2-5; TRBD1 matches at 11 bases. This CDR3 region has 16 residues. Germline V CDR1 and CDR2: SGHRS, YFSETQ. Germline trimming cut 4 bases from V and 4 bases from J; bases unmatched to any gene: 9. The CDR3 sequence: CASSITGTGGLETQYF. In nucleotides, the CDR3 is TGCGCCAGCAGCATTACCGGGACAGGGGGGCTAGAGACCCAGTACTTC.

V and J are TRBV5-5 and TRBJ2-5, with TRBD2 as a possible D gene (5 bases). Per the germline V gene, CDR1 is SGHKS and CDR2 is YYEKEE (reference sequence). Trimming removed 4 bases from V and 4 bases from J, with 17 bases in between. The CDR3 runs to 15 residues. Here the CDR3 reads CASSLFKVEGETQYF. In DNA, the CDR3 is TGTGCCAGCAGCCTCTTTAAGGTTGAGGGAGAGACCCAGTACTTC.